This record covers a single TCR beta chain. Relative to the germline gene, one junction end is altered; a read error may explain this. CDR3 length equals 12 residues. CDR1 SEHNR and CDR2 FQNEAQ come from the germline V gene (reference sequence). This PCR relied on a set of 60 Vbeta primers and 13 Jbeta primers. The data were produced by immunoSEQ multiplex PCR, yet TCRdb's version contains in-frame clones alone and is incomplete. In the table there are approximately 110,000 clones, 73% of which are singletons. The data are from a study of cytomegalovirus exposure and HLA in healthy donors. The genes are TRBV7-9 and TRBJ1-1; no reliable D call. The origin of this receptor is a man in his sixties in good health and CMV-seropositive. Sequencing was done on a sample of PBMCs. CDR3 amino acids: CSSSWIDLGAFF. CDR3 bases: TGTTCCAGCAGCTGGATAGACTTAGGAGCTTTCTTT.